This is a list of T cell receptor beta chains from one sample in a study of cytomegalovirus exposure and HLA in healthy donors. Here immunoSEQ multiplex PCR was the method, and the copy in TCRdb shows in-frame clones only, minus some. The data hold about 40,000 clones, with about 70% observed a single time. The sequenced material came from PBMCs. These TCRs come from a middle-aged man in good health and CMV-seronegative. Each CDR3 is given with its conserved first and last residue. The order of the fields is clone size, D gene, V gene, J gene, CDR3 DNA, CDR3 protein. A D gene is named only where the DNA matches it firmly. Clone size is shown for a subset of rows, as once, few, many or a class of expanded clone.

clone_size: few; d_call: TRBD1; v_call: TRBV7-9; j_call: TRBJ2-7; cdr3_nt: TGTGCCAGCACCCAGTCCGGGACAGGGGCCTACGAGCAGTACTTC; cdr3_aa: CASTQSGTGAYEQYF
clone_size: .; d_call: TRBD1; v_call: TRBV2; j_call: TRBJ2-3; cdr3_nt: TGTGCCAGCATGGGGGACAGGGATGGTAGTGCAGATACGCAGTATTTT; cdr3_aa: CASMGDRDGSADTQYF
clone_size: .; d_call: .; v_call: TRBV4-1; j_call: TRBJ2-3; cdr3_nt: TGCGCCAGCAGCCAAGATCAGGTAACTACGCAGTATTTT; cdr3_aa: CASSQDQVTTQYF
clone_size: .; d_call: .; v_call: TRBV15; j_call: TRBJ1-5; cdr3_nt: TGTGCCACCAGCAGAGATTTAGGGGATTTTCAGCCCCAGCATTTT; cdr3_aa: CATSRDLGDFQPQHF
clone_size: .; d_call: TRBD1; v_call: TRBV7-9; j_call: TRBJ2-5; cdr3_nt: TGTGCCAGCAGCCGCGGGACAGGTCCGCGGGAGACCCAGTACTTC; cdr3_aa: CASSRGTGPRETQYF
clone_size: .; d_call: .; v_call: TRBV28; j_call: TRBJ1-2; cdr3_nt: TGTGCCAGCAGTGGGAGGGACACAAGCCGAGGCTACACCTTC; cdr3_aa: CASSGRDTSRGYTF
clone_size: .; d_call: TRBD1; v_call: TRBV6-5; j_call: TRBJ1-1; cdr3_nt: TGTGCCAGCAGCTCGGGGACAGGGGTGGCTTTCTTT; cdr3_aa: CASSSGTGVAFF
clone_size: once; d_call: .; v_call: TRBV6-1; j_call: TRBJ1-1; cdr3_nt: TGTGCCAGCAGTGGAGTGGCTGAAGCTTTCTTT; cdr3_aa: CASSGVAEAFF
clone_size: .; d_call: TRBD1; v_call: TRBV6-6; j_call: TRBJ1-1; cdr3_nt: TGTGCCAGCAGTTACGCGGGACAGGAAGCTTTCTTT; cdr3_aa: CASSYAGQEAFF
clone_size: .; d_call: .; v_call: TRBV6-5; j_call: TRBJ1-1; cdr3_nt: TGTGCCAGCAGTTACGCCTCCACGGTGAACACTGAAGCTTTCTTT; cdr3_aa: CASSYASTVNTEAFF
clone_size: .; d_call: .; v_call: TRBV4-3; j_call: TRBJ1-5; cdr3_nt: TGCGCCAGCAGCCAAGATCTTACGGGAGGGAACCAGCCCCAGCATTTT; cdr3_aa: CASSQDLTGGNQPQHF
clone_size: few; d_call: .; v_call: TRBV6-5; j_call: TRBJ1-2; cdr3_nt: TGTGCCAGCAGTGTAGGAGGGAGGGGTTATGGCTACACCTTC; cdr3_aa: CASSVGGRGYGYTF
clone_size: .; d_call: .; v_call: TRBV7-8; j_call: TRBJ2-5; cdr3_nt: TGTGCCAGCAGCTTAGTACAAGAAGAGACCCAGTACTTC; cdr3_aa: CASSLVQEETQYF
clone_size: .; d_call: .; v_call: TRBV7-8; j_call: TRBJ2-7; cdr3_nt: TGTGCCAGCAGCTTGGGGGGGCACAACGAGCAGTACTTC; cdr3_aa: CASSLGGHNEQYF
clone_size: .; d_call: TRBD1; v_call: TRBV7-9; j_call: TRBJ2-5; cdr3_nt: TGTGCCACTGAGGACAGGGACCAAGAGACCCAGTACTTC; cdr3_aa: CATEDRDQETQYF
clone_size: .; d_call: TRBD2; v_call: TRBV6-4; j_call: TRBJ2-3; cdr3_nt: TGTGCCAGCAGTGCGACCCTAGCGGGGCTGGGCACAGATACGCAGTATTTT; cdr3_aa: CASSATLAGLGTDTQYF
clone_size: .; d_call: TRBD1; v_call: TRBV28; j_call: TRBJ2-1; cdr3_nt: TGTGCCAGACCCCGAGACAGGGGAAGTTACAATGAGCAGTTCTTC; cdr3_aa: CARPRDRGSYNEQFF
clone_size: .; d_call: TRBD1; v_call: TRBV5-6; j_call: TRBJ2-2; cdr3_nt: TGTGCCAGCAGCTGGACAGGGAGCACCGGGGAGCTGTTTTTT; cdr3_aa: CASSWTGSTGELFF
clone_size: .; d_call: TRBD2; v_call: TRBV29-1; j_call: TRBJ2-3; cdr3_nt: TGCAGCGTTTATGGGGGGGTCACAGATACGCAGTATTTT; cdr3_aa: CSVYGGVTDTQYF
clone_size: few; d_call: .; v_call: TRBV5-8; j_call: TRBJ1-3; cdr3_nt: TGTGCCAGCAGCTTCGAGACACTGCTGAGCTCTGGAAACACCATATATTTT; cdr3_aa: CASSFETLLSSGNTIYF
clone_size: .; d_call: TRBD1; v_call: TRBV29-1; j_call: TRBJ1-2; cdr3_nt: TGCAGCGTTCTCTGGACAGGCTATGGCTACACCTTC; cdr3_aa: CSVLWTGYGYTF
clone_size: .; d_call: .; v_call: TRBV7-8; j_call: TRBJ2-2; cdr3_nt: TGTGCCAGCAGCTCTCGTGACATCACGAACACCGGGGAGCTGTTTTTT; cdr3_aa: CASSSRDITNTGELFF